This T cell receptor (beta chain) was identified during a study of T-cell reconstitution after alpha-beta-depleted transplantation in children. Study outcomes and limitations: One year after transplant, T-cell counts and diversity came mostly from newly produced T cells.

Library preparation (for TCRbeta) was performed with unique molecular identifiers. MiXCR, run by TCRdb on the PCR reads, gives a single entry per CDR3 protein. The sample carries a few hundred thousand distinct CDR3 sequences, over 25% recorded once. V was pared by 10 bases and J by 1 base, with 9 bases between. The CDR3 spans 12 residues. Per the germline V gene, CDR1 is ENHRY and CDR2 is SYGVKD. Note on this clonotype: What it binds is unknown.

The clonotype originates from a boy younger than two with Wiskott-Aldrich syndrome, due to receive a stem cell transplant. The gene calls are TRBV10-3 and TRBJ2-3; no clear D gene. The sample here was PBMCs, taken before TCRalphabeta/CD19-depleted stem cell transplant. CDR3 loop: CATSKGTDTQYF. DNA for the CDR3: TGTGCCACATCCAAGGGCACAGATACGCAGTATTTT.